This T cell receptor beta chain was identified during a study of T cell repertoires in cytomegalovirus infection. This clonotype was observed a few times. Its antigen is not identified. TCRdb re-analysed the reads in MiXCR, keeping a single row per CDR3 protein. Counted here are approximately 300,000 distinct CDR3 sequences, 25% occurring once; the ten biggest clones make up about an eighth. Trimming removed 0 bases at V and 8 bases at J, with 10 bases between. The CDR3 extends over 13 amino acids. CDR1 and CDR2 from the germline V gene are LNHNV and YYDKDF (reference sequence). The chain joins TRBV15 to TRBJ1-1; possible D gene TRBD1, 5 bases. The receptor's source is a human donor in good health (CMV status not recorded). Some clones in this sample may be carry-over from other donors' samples. The source material was cultured PBMCs, sampled from culture after CMV antigen stimulation. DNA for the CDR3: TGTGCCACCAGCAGAGATTCTAACAGGGAAGCTTTCTTT. Its translation is CATSRDSNREAFF. Drawing the rest from reference TRBV15 and TRBJ1-1, the complete variable domain is DAMVIQNPRYQVTQFGKPVTLSCSQTLNHNVMYWYQQKSSQAPKLLFHYYDKDFNNEADTPDNFQSRRPNTSFCFLDIRSPGLGDTAMYLCATSRDSNREAFFGQGTRLTVV.